A single TCR beta chain is shown here with its context. Its target is not known. The data stem from a study of PD-1 blockade in classical Hodgkin lymphoma. Looked up from germline, CDR1 is LNHDA and CDR2 is SQIVND (reference sequence). This CDR3 comprises 13 residues. V was shortened by 5 bases and J by 8 bases, with 12 bases between the two germline ends. Findings and caveats of the study: TCR diversity at baseline was reported to be reduced in newly diagnosed patients relative to healthy donors.

Time point indicated: newly diagnosed, previously untreated cHL patient sample. Thawed PBMCs were the source of CD4+ T cells, purified by magnetic negative selection. Here immunoSEQ multiplex PCR was the method, and the copy in TCRdb shows in-frame clones only, minus some. The sample carries approximately 26,000 clones, about 90% recorded once. Material for sequencing was CD4+ T cells from blood. The chain uses TRBV19 and TRBJ1-4; a possible D gene is TRBD1 (6 bases). This receptor was obtained from a human donor with classical Hodgkin lymphoma. CDR3 protein: CASSEYRDEKLFF. CDR3 nucleotide sequence: TGTGCCAGTAGTGAATACAGGGACGAAAAACTGTTTTTT.